These 6 T cell receptor beta chains were all obtained from the same sample, sequenced in a study of T cell responses to AZD1222 COVID-19 vaccine. Using immunoSEQ multiplex PCR, the repertoire was profiled, and TCRdb retains in-frame clones only, with some absent. The sample holds 150,000 to 200,000 clones, around nine tenths seen once. This specimen consisted of peripheral blood, obtained 28 days after the second dose of the MenACWY control vaccine. The receptors here all came from an adult who received the MenACWY meningococcal vaccine as a control.

V is TRBV5-3 and J is TRBJ1-4; 7 positions agree with TRBD1. TRBV5-3 is an ORF, and what it does is uncertain. The CDR3 loop spans 18 amino acids. Trimming at V came to 3 bases and at J to 7 bases, leaving 18 bases not matched to a gene. CDR3 bases: TGTGCCAGAAGCTATGGTGTCAGGGGGTACCTGTATATTGAAAAACTGTTTTTT. It translates to CARSYGVRGYLYIEKLFF.

The V and J genes are TRBV6-5 and TRBJ1-2; D is possibly TRBD1 (5 bases). The CDR3 is made up of 13 amino acids. V dropped 7 bases and J dropped 6 bases, with 15 bases sitting between them. Germline CDR1 reads MNHEY; CDR2 reads SVGAGI. The CDR3 DNA is TGTGCCAGCACCAACAGAGGGACGGATGGCTACACCTTC. Amino acid sequence: CASTNRGTDGYTF.

In this sample, this clone turned up many times. Distinct nucleotide sequences in the sample also encode this CDR3. CDR3 sequence: CASSQVPSTGRTGYTF. CDR3 nucleotides: TGTGCCAGCAGCCAAGTTCCTTCTACAGGGCGTACGGGCTACACCTTC. This chain uses TRBV3-1 (or the pseudogene TRBV3-2) with TRBJ1-2, with D tentatively TRBD1 (6 bases). The germline V and J ends were trimmed by 1 base and 8 bases, with 20 bases remaining between them. Per germline, CDR1 LGHDT and CDR2 YNNKEL (reference sequence). The CDR3 is made up of 16 amino acids.

The rearrangement links TRBV12-3 or TRBV12-4 to TRBJ1-1; D remains unclear. The CDR3 is 12 amino acids. V dropped 3 bases and J dropped 6 bases, with 8 bases sitting between them. The CDR3 sequence is CASSLPRAEAFF. The CDR3 DNA reads TGTGCCAGCAGTTTGCCGCGAGCTGAAGCTTTCTTT.

This clone was detected only a few times. V usage is TRBV19 and J usage is TRBJ1-1; D is possibly TRBD1 (5 bases). Between the trimmed V and J ends, which lost 8 bases and 3 bases, there was a span of 16 bases. This CDR3 comprises 14 residues. Per the germline V gene, CDR1 is LNHDA and CDR2 is SQIVND (reference sequence). The CDR3 nucleotides read TGTGCCAGTGGCCGGGACTTGGGGCACACTGAAGCTTTCTTT. Amino acids: CASGRDLGHTEAFF.

The CDR3: CASSTWAGHSGNTIYF. DNA of the CDR3: TGTGCCAGCAGCACCTGGGCAGGCCACTCTGGAAACACCATATATTTT. This chain links TRBV21-1 with TRBJ1-3; the DNA was not used to check the table's D call, TRBD1. TRBV21-1 is a pseudogene segment. The CDR3 covers 16 residues.